This T cell receptor beta chain was obtained from a study of blood T cell repertoires in COVID-19. In the study overall: Whether acute or convalescent, the COVID-19 samples came from the United States, Italy and Spain. PBMCs, B-cell-depleted T cells, or T cells provided the cDNA or gDNA that made up the material.

Germline V gene data show CDR1 as SNHLY and CDR2 as FYNNEI. The CDR3 has 15 residues. V was clipped by 8 bases and J by 3 bases; unmatched bases: 11. Original methodology: The assay estimated nucleated cells by amplifying reference gene primers. Generated by immunoSEQ multiplex PCR, the TCRdb table keeps only in-frame clones and is missing some. The DNA gave D and trimming, while V, J and clone size come from that table. Found here are approximately 19,000 clones, roughly 86% of them singletons; the top ten hold less than 6%. The specimen was peripheral blood. The sequence came from a human donor in a cohort sampled during active COVID-19. The chain is built from TRBV2 and TRBJ2-3; TRBD2 aligns across 7 bases. In nucleotides, the CDR3 is TGTGCCAGCCAACCCGACGGCGGGAGAACAGATACGCAGTATTTT. It encodes CASQPDGGRTDTQYF.